This T cell receptor beta chain appears in the sequencing data of a study of immune characteristics of hereditary and idiopathic chronic pancreatitis. As regards this clone: Its antigen is not identified.

Assay: immunoSEQ multiplex PCR; the TCRdb copy retains only in-frame clones and omits some. The sample records about 9,400 clones, roughly 77% being singletons. The pancreas tissue came from patients undergoing total pancreatectomy with islet autotransplantation. Broader study findings: Controls had less diverse, more clonal TCRbeta repertoires than both pancreatitis groups. Vbeta-Jbeta usage, including TRBV10, TRBV19, TRBV23 and TRBV5, differed by pancreatitis type.

The CDR3 is made up of 14 amino acids. The germline CDR1 and CDR2 sequences are LNHDA and SQIVND (reference sequence). Losses at the gene ends were 6 bases for V and 4 bases for J; bases not matched to a gene: 7. The clonotype comes from a human donor with chronic pancreatitis. The sample was pancreas tissue with idiopathic chronic pancreatitis. V and J are TRBV19 and TRBJ2-3, with 7 bases lining up with TRBD1. The CDR3 DNA reads TGTGCCAGTAGGATTACAGGGGCCCCAGATACGCAGTATTTT. Amino acids: CASRITGAPDTQYF.